One sample yielded the 22 T cell receptor beta chains listed below, sequenced in a study of blood T cell repertoires in COVID-19. Assay used: immunoSEQ multiplex PCR; TCRdb lists only in-frame clones, some missing. The profile shows around 260,000 clones, 80% to 95% of them singletons. The sample taken for sequencing was PBMCs or T cells enriched from blood (not recorded which). The receptors shown here come from a woman between 25 and 40 years old who had recovered from COVID-19.

The V and J genes are TRBV5-4 and TRBJ2-7; a possible D gene is TRBD2 (5 bases). The CDR3 consists of 14 residues. The V gene's germline CDR1 is SGHNT and CDR2 YYREEE (reference sequence). Trimming took 0 bases from V and 2 from J, leaving 9 bases between them. CDR3 residues: CASSLGSGTYEQYF. CDR3 nucleotide sequence: TGTGCCAGCAGCTTGGGGTCGGGGACCTACGAGCAGTACTTC.

J is TRBJ1-2 and V is TRBV10-1; 7 bases align to TRBD1. V gave up 6 bases and J gave up 2 bases; unmatched junction bases: 3. CDR1 and CDR2 from the germline V gene are WNHNN and SYGVQD (reference sequence). This CDR3 has 13 residues. CDR3 coding DNA: TGCGCCAGCAGCATGACAGGGAACTATGGCTACACCTTC. The encoded protein is CASSMTGNYGYTF.

The table lists this clone with a count of one. The V gene is TRBV3-1 (or the pseudogene TRBV3-2), the J gene TRBJ2-2, with 9 bases that match TRBD2. This CDR3 is built from 16 residues. Per the germline V gene, CDR1 is LGHDT and CDR2 is YNNKEL (reference sequence). With V trimmed by 0 bases and J by 5 bases, 4 bases remained unmatched. The DNA for the CDR3 is TGTGCCAGCAGCCAAGATAGCGCGGGAGGGACCGGGGAGCTGTTTTTT. Translated: CASSQDSAGGTGELFF.

The count of this clone is one. As DNA, the CDR3 is TGTGCCAGTAGCGCCTGGGCGGGAGGGAGTGATGAGCAGTACTTC. As protein: CASSAWAGGSDEQYF. The chain combines TRBV19 with TRBJ2-7; 9 bases are a match to TRBD2. The CDR3 sequence is 15 residues long. Germline V lookup: CDR1 LNHDA, CDR2 SQIVND (reference sequence). The V gene end was trimmed by 6 bases and the J gene end by 7 bases; junction bases not matched to a gene: 13. The whole variable domain, filled in from reference TRBV19 and TRBJ2-7, reads DGGITQSPKYLFRKEGQNVTLSCEQNLNHDAMYWYRQDPGQGLRLIYYSQIVNDFQKGDIAEGYSVSREKKESFPLTVTSAQKNPTAFYLCASSAWAGGSDEQYFGPGTRLTVT.

As for this clone: The junction differs from germline at one of its ends, possibly a read error. J is TRBJ2-3 and V is TRBV11-2; 9 bases map to TRBD2. This CDR3 has 14 residues. Germline-derived CDR1 and CDR2 are SGHAT and FQNNGV. The CDR3 sequence: CASSLLAGFDRQYF. Written as DNA, the CDR3 is TGTGCCAGCAGCTTACTAGCGGGATTTGATAGGCAGTATTTT.

The chain has TRBV4-1 and TRBJ1-1, with 12 bases aligning to TRBD1. Per germline, CDR1 MGHRA and CDR2 YSYEKL. The CDR3 is 14 residues long. J gave up 8 bases and V 3 bases, and 4 bases lay outside the gene matches. In DNA, the CDR3 is TGCGCCAGCAGCCACTCCGGGACAGGGGGCGAAGCTTTCTTT. Residues: CASSHSGTGGEAFF.

This chain connects TRBV7-9 to TRBJ1-5; TRBD1 might be the D (5 bases). Deletions cut 4 bases from V and 6 bases from J, with 13 bases between. The germline V gene has CDR1 SEHNR and CDR2 FQNEAQ (reference sequence). This CDR3 has 14 amino acids. Written as DNA, the CDR3 is TGTGCCAGCAGCTCCGCGGAAGGGGTTCAGCCCCAGCATTTT. It specifies CASSSAEGVQPQHF.

V gene TRBV5-1 combines with J gene TRBJ1-4; 8 bases map to TRBD1. V lost 2 bases and J lost 5; bases outside the gene matches: 2. The CDR3 has 14 amino acids. In germline, CDR1 is SGHRS, CDR2 YFSETQ. The CDR3, as DNA: TGCGCCAGCAGCTTACAGGGGGTCAATGAAAAACTGTTTTTT. Translated, it gives CASSLQGVNEKLFF.

The V gene is TRBV9, the J gene TRBJ1-3; 7 nucleotides match TRBD1. In germline, CDR1 is SGDLS, CDR2 YYNGEE. With V trimmed by 0 bases and J by 2 bases, 2 bases remained unmatched. The CDR3 has 15 residues. CDR3 residues: CASSVGQGAGNTIYF. The CDR3 DNA reads as TGTGCCAGCAGCGTAGGACAGGGTGCTGGAAACACCATATATTTT.

This chain joins TRBV10-3 and TRBJ2-2; a weak D match, TRBD1 (7 bases). This CDR3 contains 19 residues. V shed 0 bases and J shed 4 bases, with 21 bases lying between them. Germline-derived CDR1 and CDR2 are ENHRY and SYGVKD. This chain's CDR3 is CAISESEGAPGGGTGELFF. The CDR3 DNA reads as TGTGCCATCAGTGAGTCAGAGGGAGCGCCAGGGGGAGGCACCGGGGAGCTGTTTTTT.

The genes are TRBV11-2 and TRBJ2-1, with D maybe TRBD1 (5 bases). The CDR3 is made up of 14 amino acids. Trimming removed 5 bases from V and 6 bases from J, with 14 bases in between. Germline V CDR1 and CDR2: SGHAT, FQNNGV. The DNA for the CDR3 is TGTGCCAGCAGCCTCTCAGGGCCTCTCAATGAGCAGTTCTTC. Its protein is CASSLSGPLNEQFF.

J is TRBJ2-5 and V is TRBV7-2; the match to TRBD2 covers 9 bases. This CDR3 has 17 residues. V trimming: 2 bases; J trimming: 0 bases; junction bases outside the gene matches: 7. Per germline, CDR1 SGHTA and CDR2 FQGNSA. The CDR3 DNA reads TGTGCCAGCAGCTTATTCATAGCGGGAGCCCACCAAGAGACCCAGTACTTC. It specifies CASSLFIAGAHQETQYF.

This clone was recorded a few times. V and J are TRBV28 and TRBJ1-1; 8 positions match TRBD1. The CDR3 contains 14 residues. Germline V lookup: CDR1 MDHEN, CDR2 SYDVKM. Losses at the gene ends were 6 bases for V and 3 bases for J; bases not matched to a gene: 6. In DNA form, the CDR3 reads TGTGCCAGCAGCCCGGGACAGGTTCACACTGAAGCTTTCTTT. Protein product: CASSPGQVHTEAFF. Looking up the rest from reference TRBV28 and TRBJ1-1 gives the full variable domain: DVKVTQSSRYLVKRTGEKVFLECVQDMDHENMFWYRQDPGLGLRLIYFSYDVKMKEKGDIPEGYSVSREKKERFSLILESASTNQTSMYLCASSPGQVHTEAFFGQGTRLTVV.

The chain recombines TRBV9 with TRBJ2-1, with TRBD1 as a possible D gene (6 bases). The CDR3 consists of 16 residues. Trimming removed 2 bases from V and 2 bases from J, with 14 bases in between. The germline V gene encodes CDR1 SGDLS and CDR2 YYNGEE. The CDR3 DNA reads TGTGCCAGCAGCGTTAGGGACATCAAAACCTACAATGAGCAGTTCTTC. Translated: CASSVRDIKTYNEQFF.

The V gene is TRBV12-3 or TRBV12-4, the J gene TRBJ1-2, with D possibly TRBD1 on 6 matching bases. The V end was cut by 5 bases, the J end by 8 bases, with 12 bases between. The CDR3 is 12 residues long. The DNA for the CDR3 is TGTGCCAGCAGTAAGGGGGTCGAAGGCTACACCTTC. It translates to CASSKGVEGYTF.

The chain recombines TRBV5-1 with TRBJ2-7; 9 nucleotides match TRBD2. CDR3 length: 13 amino acids. The V gene's germline CDR1 is SGHRS and CDR2 YFSETQ. After removal of 5 bases from V and 1 base from J, the junction contained 1 base not matched to a gene. CDR3 nucleotides: TGCGCCAGCAGGCTAGCGGGATCCTACGAGCAGTACTTC. This encodes CASRLAGSYEQYF.

V gene TRBV30 combines with J gene TRBJ2-6; D is ambiguous. Germline V gene sequence: CDR1 GTSNPN, CDR2 SVGIG (reference sequence). Trimming pared 1 base from V and 0 bases from J, leaving 10 bases between. The CDR3 contains 16 residues. DNA for the CDR3: TGTGCCTGGAGTGACACAGCTTCCTCTGGGGCCAACGTCCTGACTTTC. Protein sequence: CAWSDTASSGANVLTF.

The chain couples TRBV5-1 to TRBJ2-3; 7 bases are a match to TRBD1. CDR1 is SGHRS and CDR2 is YFSETQ in the germline V gene. The trim removed 5 bases at V and 0 bases at J, leaving 6 bases unmatched. The CDR3 loop spans 15 amino acids. CDR3 bases: TGCGCCAGCAGGAACAGGGGAACCAGCACAGATACGCAGTATTTT. Protein sequence: CASRNRGTSTDTQYF.

The chain joins TRBV19 to TRBJ2-2; perhaps TRBD2 as D (6 bases). The V gene lost 5 bases and the J gene lost 11 bases, with 18 bases spanning the gap. The V gene's germline CDR1 is LNHDA and CDR2 SQIVND (reference sequence). CDR3 length equals 14 residues. This chain's CDR3 is CASSPRAGSGELFF. In DNA form, the CDR3 reads TGTGCCAGTAGTCCAAGGGCCGGGAGCGGAGAGCTGTTTTTT.

The J gene is TRBJ2-7, the V gene TRBV12-3 or TRBV12-4; the D gene is possibly TRBD1 (5 bases). V was cut by 3 bases and J by 6 bases, with 9 bases left in between. The CDR3 runs to 12 residues. The CDR3 region is CASSFPGLEQYF. DNA of the CDR3: TGTGCCAGCAGTTTTCCAGGGCTCGAGCAGTACTTC.

The gene calls are TRBV30 and TRBJ1-3; the D gene is possibly TRBD1 (6 bases). The germline CDR1 and CDR2 sequences are GTSNPN and SVGIG (reference sequence). This CDR3 has 16 residues. V lost 2 bases to trimming and J lost 0 bases, with 14 bases between them. The CDR3 spells CAWSYAGVPSGNTIYF. CDR3 nucleotides: TGTGCCTGGAGTTATGCAGGGGTACCCTCTGGAAACACCATATATTTT. Full variable domain (rest looked up from reference TRBV30 and TRBJ1-3): SQTIHQWPATLVQPVGSPLSLECTVEGTSNPNLYWYRQAAGRGLQLLFYSVGIGQISSEVPQNLSASRPQDRQFILSSKKLLLSDSGFYLCAWSYAGVPSGNTIYFGEGSWLTVV.

CDR3 loop: CASISDSGFNYGYTF. DNA for the CDR3: TGTGCCAGTATCTCGGACAGCGGATTTAACTATGGCTACACCTTC. The gene calls are TRBV19 and TRBJ1-2, with D possibly matching TRBD1 (6 bases). The ends were cut back, 7 bases at V and 1 base at J, with 16 bases in the middle. CDR1 and CDR2 (germline): LNHDA, SQIVND (reference sequence). The CDR3 consists of 15 residues.